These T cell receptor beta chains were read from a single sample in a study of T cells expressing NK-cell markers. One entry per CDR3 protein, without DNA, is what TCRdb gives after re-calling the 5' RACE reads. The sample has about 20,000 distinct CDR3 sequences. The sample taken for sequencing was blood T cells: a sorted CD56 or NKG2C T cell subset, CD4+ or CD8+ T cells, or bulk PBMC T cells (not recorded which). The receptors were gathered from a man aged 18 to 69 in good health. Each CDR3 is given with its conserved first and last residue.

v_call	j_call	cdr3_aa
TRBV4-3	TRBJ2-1	CASSQDPRRVRYNEQFF
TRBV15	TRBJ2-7	CATSRATLYEQYF
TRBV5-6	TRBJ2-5	CASSFVETQYF
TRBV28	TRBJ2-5	CASIPSPQNHQETQYF
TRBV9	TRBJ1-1	CASSPRGTATTEAFF
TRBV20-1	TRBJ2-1	CSARPTVRASYNEQFF
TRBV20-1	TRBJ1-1	CSARFGYTEAFF
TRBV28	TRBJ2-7	CASSLSGRPYEQYF
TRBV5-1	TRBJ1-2	CASSLVSEAAGYTF
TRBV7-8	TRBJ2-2	CASTQRGGGTGELFF
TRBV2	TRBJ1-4	CATSPLTGENEKLFF
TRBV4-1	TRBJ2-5	CASSQDSKTQYF
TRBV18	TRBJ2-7	CASSPAAGGEQYF
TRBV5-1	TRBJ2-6	CASSVRTGGAEGANVLTF